This T cell receptor (beta chain) appears in the sequencing data of a study of blood T cell repertoires in COVID-19. Profiled with immunoSEQ multiplex PCR; TCRdb holds only in-frame clones, not every one. The profile shows some 73,000 clones, 75% to 90% of them singletons. This CDR3 contains 15 residues. CDR1 is SGHKS and CDR2 is YYEKEE in the germline V gene (reference sequence). Trimming removed 5 bases from V and 11 bases from J; junction bases left unmatched: 13. The rearrangement uses TRBV5-5 and TRBJ1-6, with 7 bases matching TRBD1. The sequenced sample consisted of peripheral blood. This TCR was recovered from a man older than 75 with COVID-19, enrolled during active disease. The CDR3 region has the DNA TGTGCCAGCAGACGGAGCCAAACAGGGGAGGCACCCCTCCACTTT. Its translation is CASRRSQTGEAPLHF.